This T cell receptor (beta chain) was recorded in a study of T cell changes during pregnancy in multiple sclerosis. Here immunoSEQ multiplex PCR was the method, and the copy in TCRdb shows in-frame clones only, minus some. The sample has about 42,000 clones, around 92% seen once. The germline gives CDR1 MDHEN, CDR2 SYDVKM. V shed 6 bases and J 8 bases; nucleotides not matched to a gene: 6. There are 14 residues in the CDR3. The sequence was obtained from a female donor in good health, enrolled as a control in a pregnancy study. The source was CD4+ T cells from peripheral blood mononuclear cells, collected after pregnancy. The rearrangement uses TRBV28 and TRBJ2-7, with 14 positions matching TRBD2. The CDR3 protein is CASRWTSGRPQQYF. CDR3 DNA sequence: TGTGCCAGCAGGTGGACTAGCGGGAGGCCCCAGCAGTACTTC.